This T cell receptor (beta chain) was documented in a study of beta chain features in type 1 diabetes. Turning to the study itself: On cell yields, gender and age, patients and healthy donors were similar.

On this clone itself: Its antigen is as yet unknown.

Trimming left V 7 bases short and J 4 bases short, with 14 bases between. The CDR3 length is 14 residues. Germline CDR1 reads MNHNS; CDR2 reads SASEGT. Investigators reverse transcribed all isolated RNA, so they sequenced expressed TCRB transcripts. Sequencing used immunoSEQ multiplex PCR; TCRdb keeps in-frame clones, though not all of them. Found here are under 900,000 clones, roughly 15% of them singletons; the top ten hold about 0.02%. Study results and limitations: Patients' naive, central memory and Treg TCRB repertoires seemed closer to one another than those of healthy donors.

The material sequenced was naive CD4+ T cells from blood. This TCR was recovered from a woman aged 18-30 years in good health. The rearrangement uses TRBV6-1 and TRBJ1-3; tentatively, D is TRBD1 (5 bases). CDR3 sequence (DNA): TGTGCCAGCACTTCTCAGTGGACAGGAAACACCATATATTTT. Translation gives CASTSQWTGNTIYF.